The 14 T cell receptor beta chains given below trace back to one sample, sequenced in a study of T cell responses to AZD1222 COVID-19 vaccine. Generated by immunoSEQ multiplex PCR, the TCRdb table keeps only in-frame clones and is missing some. The sample carries approximately 170,000 clones, about 90% recorded once. The specimen was peripheral blood, collected 28 days after the second AZD1222 dose. These receptors all stem from an adult who received the AZD1222 COVID-19 vaccine.

This clone was counted only a few times. The genes are TRBV6-5 and TRBJ1-2; TRBD1 matches 10 bases. With 6 bases clipped from V and 3 bases from J, the junction kept 7 bases outside the gene matches. The CDR3 has 15 residues. Germline V gene data show CDR1 as MNHEY and CDR2 as SVGAGI. In nucleotides, the CDR3 is TGTGCCAGCAGCCTTCTGACAGGGGGCGACTATGGCTACACCTTC. It yields the protein CASSLLTGGDYGYTF.

CDR3 amino acids: CASSARGGDNSPLHF. DNA for the CDR3: TGTGCCAGCAGCGCAAGGGGGGGGGACAATTCACCCCTCCACTTT. The rearrangement links TRBV9 to TRBJ1-6; a possible D gene is TRBD1 (6 bases). Germline CDR1 SGDLS, CDR2 YYNGEE. V was pared by 3 bases and J by 7 bases, with 14 bases between. The CDR3 is 15 residues long.

This rearrangement joins TRBV6-6 to TRBJ1-2, with D possibly being TRBD1 (5 bases). Trimming stripped 6 bases from V and 4 bases from J, with 12 bases between. The CDR3 runs 13 residues. The germline V gene encodes CDR1 MNHNY and CDR2 SVGAGI (reference sequence). CDR3 nucleotide sequence: TGTGCCAGCAGAACCGGGACTGGCTATGGCTACACCTTC. Amino acids: CASRTGTGYGYTF.

The chain uses TRBV2 and TRBJ1-4; D perhaps matches TRBD1 (5 bases). V dropped 6 bases and J dropped 3 bases, with 11 bases sitting between them. Germline V CDR1 and CDR2: SNHLY, FYNNEI. The CDR3 covers 14 residues. The CDR3 DNA sequence: TGTGCCAGCAGGGGGGACGGGGCTAATGAAAAACTGTTTTTT. It is translated as CASRGDGANEKLFF.

A single count supports this clone. V and J are TRBV7-9 and TRBJ2-3; no clear D gene. The CDR3 covers 14 residues. Trimming took 3 bases from V and 0 from J, leaving 7 bases between them. Germline V gene lookup returns CDR1 SEHNR and CDR2 FQNEAQ (reference sequence). The CDR3 region is CASSFSVSTDTQYF. The CDR3 DNA sequence: TGTGCCAGCAGCTTTTCGGTCAGCACAGATACGCAGTATTTT.

This chain joins TRBV5-1 and TRBJ2-7; 9 nucleotides align to TRBD1. V lost 5 bases to trimming and J lost 5 bases; unmatched junction nucleotides: 8. CDR1 SGHRS and CDR2 YFSETQ come from the germline V gene. The CDR3 totals 14 residues. This CDR3 is CASRPGTGFNEQYF. DNA of the CDR3: TGCGCCAGCAGGCCCGGGACAGGGTTCAACGAGCAGTACTTC.

The CDR3 loop reads CASSPSLFDRSEAFF. In nucleotides, the CDR3 is TGTGCCAGCAGTCCATCCCTATTTGACAGATCAGAAGCTTTCTTT. The gene calls are TRBV27 and TRBJ1-1, with D possibly matching TRBD1 (5 bases). Trimming removed 5 bases from V and 8 bases from J, with 21 bases in between. Per the germline V gene, CDR1 is MNHEY and CDR2 is SMNVEV (reference sequence). The CDR3 is made up of 15 amino acids.

The CDR3 DNA reads as TGTGCCAGCAGCGGTTCTTCCAGGGGGCCCCACAACACTGAAGCTTTCTTT. Protein: CASSGSSRGPHNTEAFF. The chain has TRBV9 and TRBJ1-1, with 8 bases identical to TRBD1. The junction had 12 bases not matched to a gene; V was cut back by 3 bases and J by 2 bases. Per germline, CDR1 SGDLS and CDR2 YYNGEE. The CDR3 length is 17 residues.

The chain recombines TRBV7-8 with TRBJ2-5, with D possibly matching TRBD1 (6 bases). The CDR3 covers 13 residues. V dropped 6 bases and J dropped 2 bases, with 10 bases sitting between them. The germline V gene encodes CDR1 SGHVS and CDR2 FQNEAQ. CDR3 nucleotides: TGTGCCAGCAGGACAGGACTTCAAGAGACCCAGTACTTC. As protein: CASRTGLQETQYF.

V gene TRBV9 combines with J gene TRBJ1-6, with 9 bases fitting TRBD1. The ends lost 3 bases at V and 5 bases at J; junction bases unmatched: 3. Germline CDR1 reads SGDLS; CDR2 reads YYNGEE. This CDR3 is built from 15 residues. DNA for the CDR3: TGTGCCAGCAGCGCACAGGGGGCTAATAATTCACCCCTCCACTTT. This encodes CASSAQGANNSPLHF.

The chain uses TRBV9 and TRBJ1-2, with D possibly being TRBD1 (6 bases). Deletions cut 3 bases from V and 8 bases from J, with 26 bases between. The germline V gene has CDR1 SGDLS and CDR2 YYNGEE. This CDR3 is 17 amino acids long. The CDR3 reads CASSGLRQDMLSMGYTF. For the CDR3, the DNA is TGTGCCAGCAGCGGACTCAGACAGGACATGCTCTCGATGGGCTACACCTTC.

This chain joins TRBV4-2 and TRBJ1-1, with 7 bases fitting TRBD1. CDR1 and CDR2 (germline): LGHNA, YNFKEQ. This CDR3 spans 16 amino acids. Trimming removed 1 base from V and 1 base from J; junction bases left unmatched: 6. CDR3 amino acids: CASSQGLRTGNTEAFF. In DNA form, the CDR3 reads TGTGCCAGCAGCCAAGGTCTACGGACAGGGAACACTGAAGCTTTCTTT.

The chain employs TRBV24-1 and TRBJ2-1, with 7 bases identical to TRBD2. The V gene's germline CDR1 is KGHDR and CDR2 SFDVKD. There are 15 residues in the CDR3. The junction had 8 bases not matched to a gene; V was cut back by 2 bases and J by 8 bases. The chain's CDR3 is CATSDSGRGRDEQFF. CDR3 nucleotide sequence: TGTGCCACCAGTGATTCCGGGCGGGGGAGGGATGAGCAGTTCTTC.

The chain has TRBV3-1 (or the pseudogene TRBV3-2) and TRBJ2-2; TRBD2 matches 8 bases. The CDR3 length is 20 residues. The ends lost 0 bases at V and 7 bases at J; junction bases unmatched: 19. In germline, CDR1 is LGHDT, CDR2 YNNKEL (reference sequence). The CDR3: CASSQEAPLAGGPLVGELFF. The CDR3 nucleotides read TGTGCCAGCAGCCAAGAAGCCCCGTTGGCGGGGGGTCCTTTGGTCGGGGAGCTGTTTTTT.